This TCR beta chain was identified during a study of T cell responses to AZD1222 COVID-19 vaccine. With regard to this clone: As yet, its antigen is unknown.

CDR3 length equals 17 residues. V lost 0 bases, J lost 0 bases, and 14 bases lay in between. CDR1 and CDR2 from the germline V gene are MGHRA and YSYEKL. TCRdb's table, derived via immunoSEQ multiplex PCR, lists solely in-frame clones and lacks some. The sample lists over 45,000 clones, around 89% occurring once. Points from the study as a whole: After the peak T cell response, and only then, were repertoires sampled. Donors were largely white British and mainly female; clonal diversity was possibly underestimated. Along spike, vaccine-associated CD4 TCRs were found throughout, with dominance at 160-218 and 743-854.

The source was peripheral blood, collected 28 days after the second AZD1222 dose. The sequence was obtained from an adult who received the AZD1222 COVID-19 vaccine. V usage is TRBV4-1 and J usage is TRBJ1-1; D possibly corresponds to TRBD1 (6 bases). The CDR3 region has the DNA TGCGCCAGCAGCCAAGACGTATCGGGACACCTGAACACTGAAGCTTTCTTT. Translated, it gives CASSQDVSGHLNTEAFF.